A selection of T cell receptor beta chains follows, all from one sample in a study of blood T cell repertoires in COVID-19. Using immunoSEQ multiplex PCR, the repertoire was profiled, and TCRdb retains in-frame clones only, with some absent. The table includes 130,000 to 150,000 clones, 80% detected once. The source material was peripheral blood. These receptors were collected from a woman between 45 and 60 years old with acute or convalescent COVID-19. Each CDR3 is given with its conserved first and last residue. Each record gives: J gene, V gene, CDR3 protein.

j_gene: TRBJ1-3; v_gene: TRBV19; CDR3aa: CASSRRVSSGNTIYF
j_gene: TRBJ2-2; v_gene: TRBV20-1; CDR3aa: CSASDRGDTGELFF
j_gene: TRBJ2-1; v_gene: TRBV4-2; CDR3aa: CASSQEFVAGVSYNEQFF
j_gene: TRBJ2-5; v_gene: TRBV7-3; CDR3aa: CASRESGGFQETQYF
j_gene: TRBJ2-7; v_gene: TRBV6-6; CDR3aa: CASSVQGANEQYF
j_gene: TRBJ1-3; v_gene: TRBV19; CDR3aa: CASSMTTGGPGNTIYF
j_gene: TRBJ1-5; v_gene: TRBV11-3; CDR3aa: CASSRDRVNQPQHF
j_gene: TRBJ2-6; v_gene: TRBV18; CDR3aa: CASSPRRDSGANVLTF
j_gene: TRBJ1-5; v_gene: TRBV7-9; CDR3aa: CASSTGQSRNQPQHF
j_gene: TRBJ2-3; v_gene: TRBV6-5; CDR3aa: CASSYSKGALDTQYF
j_gene: TRBJ1-1; v_gene: TRBV5-6; CDR3aa: CASSLDRGFLNTEAFF
j_gene: TRBJ2-3; v_gene: TRBV6-5; CDR3aa: CASSLDTNTQYF
j_gene: TRBJ1-5; v_gene: TRBV5-6; CDR3aa: CANSLGFIGRPQHF
j_gene: TRBJ1-5; v_gene: TRBV2; CDR3aa: CAGSQGGGQPQHF
j_gene: TRBJ1-5; v_gene: TRBV19; CDR3aa: CASSKGASQPQHF
j_gene: TRBJ1-6; v_gene: TRBV14; CDR3aa: CASSPGGTVSYNSPLHF
j_gene: TRBJ2-7; v_gene: TRBV9; CDR3aa: CASSDPKGQGSAYEQYF
j_gene: TRBJ1-5; v_gene: TRBV19; CDR3aa: CASSADRGRGQPQHF
j_gene: TRBJ1-3; v_gene: TRBV6-1; CDR3aa: CASCERPGQGSGNTIYF
j_gene: TRBJ2-3; v_gene: TRBV5-1; CDR3aa: CASSAGGTSSTDTQYF
j_gene: TRBJ1-3; v_gene: TRBV19; CDR3aa: CASWQGNGNTIYF
j_gene: TRBJ1-5; v_gene: TRBV7-8; CDR3aa: CASSLYTNQPQHF
j_gene: TRBJ1-2; v_gene: TRBV19; CDR3aa: CASTLSADYGYTF
j_gene: TRBJ1-4; v_gene: TRBV18; CDR3aa: CASSPQDGLATNEKLFF
j_gene: TRBJ2-7; v_gene: TRBV20-1; CDR3aa: CSASASISLGLQYF
j_gene: TRBJ1-4; v_gene: TRBV6-5; CDR3aa: CASSTYGGAGLFF
j_gene: TRBJ2-1; v_gene: TRBV2; CDR3aa: CASRIAGGTGNEQFF
j_gene: TRBJ1-2; v_gene: TRBV28; CDR3aa: CASSTGGHGYTF
j_gene: TRBJ2-7; v_gene: TRBV7-2; CDR3aa: CASSLETGVFGSYEQYF
j_gene: TRBJ1-6; v_gene: TRBV6-5; CDR3aa: CASKGGLNSPLHF
j_gene: TRBJ2-3; v_gene: TRBV2; CDR3aa: CATAGIGGGDQTQYF
j_gene: TRBJ1-3; v_gene: TRBV4-3; CDR3aa: CASSPGHSAGNTIYF
j_gene: TRBJ2-7; v_gene: TRBV30; CDR3aa: CAWTHSGTARPLNRSSYEQYF
j_gene: TRBJ1-6; v_gene: TRBV6-2/TRBV6-3; CDR3aa: CASSFLGQGISPLHF
j_gene: TRBJ1-2; v_gene: TRBV5-6; CDR3aa: CASSLGQGDGYTF
j_gene: TRBJ1-2; v_gene: TRBV5-6; CDR3aa: CASSLAGGTGGYTF
j_gene: TRBJ1-2; v_gene: TRBV2; CDR3aa: CASDYRGNYGYTF
j_gene: TRBJ2-5; v_gene: TRBV7-3; CDR3aa: CASSLLPAGGQETQYF
j_gene: TRBJ2-1; v_gene: TRBV2; CDR3aa: CASSVGGDEQFF
j_gene: TRBJ2-1; v_gene: TRBV3-1/TRBV3-2; CDR3aa: CASSPPYSYNEQFF
j_gene: TRBJ1-2; v_gene: TRBV4-2; CDR3aa: CAIGQGIRLEDTF
j_gene: TRBJ1-1; v_gene: TRBV18; CDR3aa: CASSPTTQGAAGAFF
j_gene: TRBJ1-1; v_gene: TRBV6-1; CDR3aa: CASSEGGLVRTEAFF
j_gene: TRBJ1-1; v_gene: TRBV19; CDR3aa: CASSLTGITEAFF
j_gene: TRBJ2-3; v_gene: TRBV28; CDR3aa: CASSSLWRGGTDTQYF
j_gene: TRBJ1-1; v_gene: TRBV6-6; CDR3aa: CASSLQGASTEAFF